These 8 T cell receptor beta chains share one sample of origin, sequenced in a study of blood T cells in healthy people across ages (dated by TCRdb to between 2014 and 2017). Preparation of the library involved 5' RACE. Instrument used: Illumina HiSeq 2500. A second 7 to 11 cycle PCR used a sample-barcoded 5' primer and a J-beta primer mix. TCRdb passed the public sequencing reads through fastp at Q25 and MiXCR, retaining productive beta sequences. Rows with a matching CDR3 protein are joined into one entry that keeps the most common DNA and genes. The table for this sample lists around 1,500,000 distinct CDR3 sequences; roughly 30% of them were counted only once. Of the sample, roughly 8.2% falls within the top ten clones. Sequenced: blood. Every receptor here comes from a woman aged 25 to 39 in good health.

V usage is TRBV18 and J usage is TRBJ1-6, with TRBD1 as a possible D gene (5 bases). CDR1 is KGHSH and CDR2 is LQKENI in the germline V gene. Trimming pared 3 bases from V and 9 bases from J, leaving 12 bases between. This CDR3 is 14 amino acids long. CDR3 nucleotides: TGTGCCAGCTCACCGACTGGGGACTTTTCACCCCTCCACTTT. It is translated as CASSPTGDFSPLHF.

Ten or more counts support this clonotype. The rearrangement links TRBV28 to TRBJ2-1, with a tentative D call TRBD1 (5 bases). The CDR3 contains 12 residues. The germline V gene encodes CDR1 MDHEN and CDR2 SYDVKM. This CDR3 is CGIGASYNEQFF. The CDR3 nucleotides read TGTGGAATAGGGGCTAGCTACAATGAGCAGTTCTTC.

To note about this clonotype: A read error may explain this, as a much larger clone is one base away. The V and J genes are TRBV5-1 and TRBJ2-1; D possibly matches TRBD1 or TRBD2 (6 bases each). The CDR3 covers 15 residues. Germline CDR1 SGHRS, CDR2 YFSETQ. V was clipped by 6 bases and J by 6 bases, with 19 bases between them. The CDR3 loop reads CASNFVVGGGNEQFF. CDR3 sequence (DNA): TGCGCCAGCAACTTTGTGGTGGGGGGCGGCAATGAGCAGTTCTTC.

The genes are TRBV7-2 and TRBJ1-6, with a possible D match to TRBD1 (5 bases). V gave up 8 bases and J gave up 2 bases, with 13 bases separating them. The CDR3 runs to 15 residues. CDR1 and CDR2 from the germline V gene are SGHTA and FQGNSA. This CDR3 is CASQEGVPYNSPLHF. The CDR3 DNA sequence: TGTGCCAGCCAAGAAGGGGTCCCCTATAATTCACCCCTCCACTTT. The complete variable domain, with remaining parts taken from reference TRBV7-2 and TRBJ1-6, reads GAGVSQSPSNKVTEKGKDVELRCDPISGHTALYWYRQSLGQGLEFLIYFQGNSAPDKSGLPSDRFSAERTGGSVSTLTIQRTQQEDSAVYLCASQEGVPYNSPLHFGNGTRLTVT.

This clonotype was found a few times. This chain joins TRBV12-3 or TRBV12-4 and TRBJ1-1; D may be TRBD1 (5 bases). Trimming removed 6 bases from V and 0 bases from J, with 11 bases in between. The CDR3 length is 14 residues. Here the CDR3 reads CASSPLGVNTEAFF. CDR3 DNA: TGTGCCAGCAGCCCCCTGGGGGTGAACACTGAAGCTTTCTTT.

This clonotype was recorded many times. The genes are TRBV20-1 and TRBJ2-1; 12 bases map to TRBD2. V was clipped by 5 bases and J by 10 bases; unmatched bases: 9. CDR1 is DFQATT and CDR2 is SNEGSKA in the germline V gene (reference sequence). The CDR3 extends over 14 amino acids. CDR3 region: CSAVPSGGALEQFF. The CDR3 DNA reads as TGCAGTGCTGTCCCTAGCGGGGGGGCGTTAGAGCAGTTCTTC.

This clonotype is a singleton in its sample. The V and J genes are TRBV7-2 and TRBJ2-1, with 8 bases identical to TRBD2. Trimming at V came to 6 bases and at J to 4 bases, leaving 14 bases not matched to a gene. Germline V lookup: CDR1 SGHTA, CDR2 FQGNSA. This CDR3 is built from 17 residues. CDR3 nucleotide sequence: TGTGCCAGCAGTCTCGGGGGGGCGGGAAACGGGTACAATGAGCAGTTCTTC. It translates to CASSLGGAGNGYNEQFF. The entire variable domain, with the rest obtained from reference TRBV7-2 and TRBJ2-1, is as follows: GAGVSQSPSNKVTEKGKDVELRCDPISGHTALYWYRQSLGQGLEFLIYFQGNSAPDKSGLPSDRFSAERTGGSVSTLTIQRTQQEDSAVYLCASSLGGAGNGYNEQFFGPGTRLTVL.

This clonotype was counted only a few times. The junction does not match germline at one end; this may be a read error. The V gene is TRBV7-9, the J gene TRBJ2-6, with 7 bases lining up with TRBD1. The CDR3 is made up of 18 amino acids. CDR1 SEHNR and CDR2 FQNEAQ come from the germline V gene (reference sequence). The CDR3 DNA follows: TGTGCCAGCAGCTTATGGGGGACAGCATCGTCAGGGGTCAACGTCCTGACTTTC. Translated: CASSLWGTASSGVNVLTF.